A single sample gave rise to the 3 T cell receptor beta chains below, sequenced in a study of technical replicates of blood from four donors. The table came from immunoSEQ multiplex PCR; TCRdb's copy has only in-frame clones and leaves some out. The sample carries about 84,000 clones, 95% to 98% recorded once. Sequences were obtained from T cells isolated from PBMCs. The receptors were gathered from a human donor in good health.

The V gene is TRBV28, the J gene TRBJ1-2, with D uncertain. The CDR3 totals 14 residues. V lost 6 bases, J lost 1 base, and 12 bases lay in between. Germline CDR1 is MDHEN and CDR2 is SYDVKM. The CDR3 protein is CASSHVLINYGYTF. The DNA of the CDR3 is TGTGCCAGCAGCCATGTACTTATTAACTATGGCTACACCTTC.

The V and J genes are TRBV18 and TRBJ2-5, with 12 bases matching TRBD2. The V segment lost 6 bases and the J segment 2 bases; nucleotides outside the gene matches: 4. The CDR3 sequence is 15 residues long. Looked up from germline, CDR1 is KGHSH and CDR2 is LQKENI. This CDR3 reads CASSRLAGAQETQYF. The CDR3 nucleotides are TGTGCCAGCTCCCGACTAGCGGGGGCGCAAGAGACCCAGTACTTC.

The J gene is TRBJ2-5, the V gene TRBV19; D might be TRBD2 (6 bases). V was trimmed by 5 bases and J by 4 bases, leaving 14 bases between them. Per germline, CDR1 LNHDA and CDR2 SQIVND (reference sequence). The CDR3 spans 14 residues. The chain's CDR3 is CASSPGLSGETQYF. For the CDR3, the DNA is TGTGCCAGTAGTCCGGGACTCTCGGGAGAGACCCAGTACTTC. Full variable domain (outside the CDR3, taken from reference TRBV19 and TRBJ2-5): DGGITQSPKYLFRKEGQNVTLSCEQNLNHDAMYWYRQDPGQGLRLIYYSQIVNDFQKGDIAEGYSVSREKKESFPLTVTSAQKNPTAFYLCASSPGLSGETQYFGPGTRLLVL.